This T cell receptor beta chain was sequenced in a study of T cell changes during pregnancy in multiple sclerosis. This CDR3 is 14 amino acids long. CDR1 and CDR2 from the germline V gene are SGHRS and YFSETQ. V dropped 4 bases and J dropped 3 bases, with 13 bases sitting between them. The assay was immunoSEQ multiplex PCR, and TCRdb's table has in-frame clones only and misses some. The data hold approximately 49,000 clones, with nearly 90% observed a single time. The source of this sequence is a female donor in good health, enrolled as a control in a pregnancy study. This chain uses TRBV5-1 with TRBJ1-1, with D possibly being TRBD1 (5 bases). Sequences were derived from peripheral blood, sampled after pregnancy. Written as DNA, the CDR3 is TGCGCCAGCAGCCAAAAAGGAGGGGACACTGAAGCTTTCTTT. This sequence encodes CASSQKGGDTEAFF.